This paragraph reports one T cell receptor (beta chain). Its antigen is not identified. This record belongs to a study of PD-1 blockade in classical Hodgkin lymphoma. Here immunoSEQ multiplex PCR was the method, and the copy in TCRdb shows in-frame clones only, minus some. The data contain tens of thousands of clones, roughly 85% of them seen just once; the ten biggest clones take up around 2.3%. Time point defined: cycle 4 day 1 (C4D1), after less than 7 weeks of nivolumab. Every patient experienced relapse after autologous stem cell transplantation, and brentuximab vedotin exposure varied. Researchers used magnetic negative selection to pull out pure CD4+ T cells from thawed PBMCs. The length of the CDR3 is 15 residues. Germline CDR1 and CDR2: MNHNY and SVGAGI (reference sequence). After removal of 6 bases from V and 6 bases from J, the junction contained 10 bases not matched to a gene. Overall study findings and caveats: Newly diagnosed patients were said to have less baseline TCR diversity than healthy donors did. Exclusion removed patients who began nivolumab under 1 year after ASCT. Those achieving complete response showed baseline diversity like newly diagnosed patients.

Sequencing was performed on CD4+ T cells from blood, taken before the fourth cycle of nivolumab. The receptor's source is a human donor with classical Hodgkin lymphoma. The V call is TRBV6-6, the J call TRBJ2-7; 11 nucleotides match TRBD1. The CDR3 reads CASRGGTGGSIEQYF. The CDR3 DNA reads TGTGCCAGCAGGGGAGGGACAGGGGGAAGTATCGAGCAGTACTTC.